The present T cell receptor (beta chain) was sequenced within a study of T cells in localized non-small cell lung cancer. Study results and limitations: Appearing in adjacent lung were a median roughly 60 of the top 100 tumor clones.

Assay: immunoSEQ multiplex PCR; the TCRdb copy retains only in-frame clones and omits some. The table records under 25,000 clones, 88% of them present only once. The CDR3 is 16 amino acids. Unmatched junction bases numbered 14, after V lost 7 bases and J lost 3 bases. CDR1 is SNHLY and CDR2 is FYNNEI in the germline V gene. About this clone: What it binds is unknown.

The TCR comes from a man aged 35 to 69 with stage II squamous cell lung carcinoma. This rearrangement joins TRBV2 to TRBJ2-7, with TRBD2 matching over 8 bases. This sample comprised PBMCs, obtained before any cancer treatment. In DNA form, the CDR3 reads TGTGCCAGCACCCGCTCGGTGGTAGCGGGGAACTACGAGCAGTACTTC. Amino acids: CASTRSVVAGNYEQYF.